These 23 T cell receptor beta chains share one sample of origin, sequenced in a study of OX40 agonist ivuxolimab in advanced cancers. The library was generated by the immunoSEQ multiplex PCR assay. TCRdb stores this immuneACCESS table with in-frame sequences only. Part of the clones is absent; in the studies checked, under half of the shortfall reflects unresolved V genes, and no reason is known for the rest. The sample profile shows about 73,000 clones; over 75% of them were found once. Approximately 0.58% of the sample rests with the top ten. This specimen was CD4+ or CD8+ T cells sorted from blood, taken in a trial of the OX40 agonist ivuxolimab. The receptors shown here come from an adult with an advanced solid tumor such as melanoma, head and neck, liver or kidney cancer.

This clone was recorded once. This specimen includes other DNA sequences encoding the same CDR3. CDR3 residues: CASSVSGRGQGANEQYF. As DNA, the CDR3 is TGTGCCAGCAGCGTATCTGGGAGGGGTCAGGGGGCAAACGAGCAGTACTTC. The chain employs TRBV9 and TRBJ2-7, with a possible D match to TRBD1 (8 bases). CDR3 length: 17 amino acids. The V end was cut by 1 base, the J end by 5 bases, with 22 bases between. The germline gives CDR1 SGDLS, CDR2 YYNGEE.

This chain uses TRBV28 with TRBJ2-2, with D tentatively TRBD1 or TRBD2 (5 bases each). Germline-derived CDR1 and CDR2 are MDHEN and SYDVKM. The ends were cut back, 3 bases at V and 2 bases at J, with 16 bases in the middle. The length of the CDR3 is 17 residues. CDR3 sequence: CASSFIFDRLNTGELFF. CDR3 in DNA: TGTGCCAGCAGTTTTATCTTCGACAGACTAAACACCGGGGAGCTGTTTTTT.

This sequence joins TRBV19 and TRBJ2-7; D remains unclear. The V gene's germline CDR1 is LNHDA and CDR2 SQIVND (reference sequence). The CDR3 covers 15 residues. Deletions cut 5 bases from V and 0 bases from J, with 14 bases between. CDR3 nucleotides: TGTGCCAGTAGTGATCAAGGACGGTTCTCCTACGAGCAGTACTTC. Translation gives CASSDQGRFSYEQYF.

This chain links TRBV19 with TRBJ2-1; D is unclear. Germline V CDR1 and CDR2: LNHDA, SQIVND (reference sequence). This CDR3 is built from 15 residues. Between the trimmed V and J ends, which lost 0 bases and 1 base, there was a span of 7 bases. This CDR3 reads CASSIDKGSYNEQFF. In DNA, the CDR3 is TGTGCCAGTAGTATAGATAAGGGTTCCTACAATGAGCAGTTCTTC.

The gene calls are TRBV4-2 and TRBJ2-3, with 9 bases that match TRBD2. V lost 1 base and J lost 2; bases outside the gene matches: 16. The germline gives CDR1 LGHNA, CDR2 YNFKEQ. This CDR3 is built from 20 residues. The CDR3 sequence: CASSQGRAKTSGGYTDTQYF. DNA for the CDR3: TGTGCCAGCAGCCAAGGGAGGGCCAAGACTAGCGGAGGGTACACAGATACGCAGTATTTT.

The CDR3 is CASSISGRVDTQYF. As DNA, the CDR3 is TGTGCCAGTAGTATTAGCGGGAGGGTAGATACGCAGTATTTT. V gene TRBV19 combines with J gene TRBJ2-3; 11 nucleotides agree with TRBD2. CDR1 is LNHDA, CDR2 SQIVND, per germline (reference sequence). Trimming took 3 bases from V and 5 from J; bases not matched to a gene: 1. The CDR3 extends over 14 amino acids.

The V gene is TRBV27, the J gene TRBJ1-1; 7 nucleotides align to TRBD1. The CDR3 covers 15 residues. Looked up from germline, CDR1 is MNHEY and CDR2 is SMNVEV (reference sequence). The junction had 6 bases not matched to a gene; V was cut back by 0 bases and J by 5 bases. The DNA for the CDR3 is TGTGCCAGCAGTTTATCCCGCAGGGGGAGTACTGAAGCTTTCTTT. It translates to CASSLSRRGSTEAFF.

V gene TRBV20-1 combines with J gene TRBJ1-3; no definite D call. The CDR3 has 11 residues. Germline V gene lookup returns CDR1 DFQATT and CDR2 SNEGSKA (reference sequence). V was trimmed by 6 bases and J by 4 bases, leaving 7 bases between them. The DNA of the CDR3 is TGCAGTGCGGAGGGAGGAAACACCATATATTTT. Translation: CSAEGGNTIYF.

The sample holds one count of this clone. The sample carries other DNA sequences with the same CDR3. V gene TRBV30 combines with J gene TRBJ2-5, with D unclear. Trimming took off 0 bases at V and 5 bases at J, with 4 bases between the two ends. The CDR3 sequence is 11 residues long. Per the germline V gene, CDR1 is GTSNPN and CDR2 is SVGIG (reference sequence). This CDR3 is CAWSVAETQYF. In DNA form, the CDR3 reads TGTGCCTGGAGTGTAGCCGAGACCCAGTACTTC. Variable domain in full (rest from reference TRBV30 and TRBJ2-5): SQTIHQWPATLVQPVGSPLSLECTVEGTSNPNLYWYRQAAGRGLQLLFYSVGIGQISSEVPQNLSASRPQDRQFILSSKKLLLSDSGFYLCAWSVAETQYFGPGTRLLVL.

The gene calls are TRBV5-6 and TRBJ1-2, with D maybe TRBD1 (5 bases). Trimming shortened V by 5 bases and J by 2 bases, and 13 bases separated the two germline ends. Germline-derived CDR1 and CDR2 are SGHDT and YYEEEE. The CDR3 contains 14 residues. CDR3 DNA: TGTGCCAGCAGGGAAGCGGGACCGAACTATGGCTACACCTTC. This sequence encodes CASREAGPNYGYTF. Based on the CDR3 plus reference TRBV5-6 and TRBJ1-2, the full variable domain is DAGVTQSPTHLIKTRGQQVTLRCSPKSGHDTVSWYQQALGQGPQFIFQYYEEEERQRGNFPDRFSGHQFPNYSSELNVNALLLGDSALYLCASREAGPNYGYTFGSGTRLTVV.

The J gene is TRBJ2-3, the V gene TRBV7-2; the match to TRBD2 covers 14 bases. The V segment lost 7 bases and the J segment 3 bases; nucleotides outside the gene matches: 6. CDR3 length equals 16 residues. CDR1 is SGHTA and CDR2 is FQGNSA in the germline V gene. Here the CDR3 reads CASKGLAGEVTDTQYF. CDR3 DNA: TGTGCCAGCAAGGGACTAGCGGGAGAAGTGACAGATACGCAGTATTTT.

The rearrangement joins TRBV7-9 to TRBJ2-7; the D is unclear. Germline loops: CDR1 SEHNR, CDR2 FQNEAQ (reference sequence). The V end lost 4 bases, the J end lost 2 bases, and 6 bases lay between the germline ends. This CDR3 region has 12 residues. The CDR3 nucleotides read TGTGCCAGCAGCTACCAGGCCTACGAGCAGTACTTC. Protein product: CASSYQAYEQYF.

The chain couples TRBV11-2 to TRBJ2-5; D is possibly TRBD2 (6 bases). CDR1 is SGHAT and CDR2 is FQNNGV in the germline V gene. Trimming took 1 base from V and 5 from J, leaving 8 bases between them. The CDR3 length is 13 residues. This CDR3 is CASSLVLAETQYF. Written as DNA, the CDR3 is TGTGCCAGCAGCTTAGTACTAGCTGAGACCCAGTACTTC. The variable domain in full, completed from reference TRBV11-2 and TRBJ2-5, reads EAGVAQSPRYKIIEKRQSVAFWCNPISGHATLYWYQQILGQGPKLLIQFQNNGVVDDSQLPKDRFSAERLKGVDSTLKIQPAKLEDSAVYLCASSLVLAETQYFGPGTRLLVL.

The rearrangement joins TRBV19 to TRBJ1-5, with 7 bases matching TRBD1. CDR3 size: 15 residues. Germline loops: CDR1 LNHDA, CDR2 SQIVND (reference sequence). The junction had 15 bases not matched to a gene; V was cut back by 9 bases and J by 7 bases. DNA for the CDR3: TGTGCCAGCCTTTCTTCGACAGGGCTAGGCCAGCCCCAGCATTTT. This encodes CASLSSTGLGQPQHF.

The chain carries TRBV7-9 and TRBJ2-5; 8 bases line up with TRBD2. The J call may be faulty, since TRBJ2-7 better matches the DNA end. Per germline, CDR1 SEHNR and CDR2 FQNEAQ (reference sequence). The CDR3 is 16 residues long. CDR3 DNA sequence: TGTGCCAGCAGCTCCGGGACTAGTGGAGTTGGGGTCGAGCAGTACTTC. It encodes CASSSGTSGVGVEQYF.

V and J are TRBV6-9 and TRBJ2-7; TRBD2 aligns across 8 bases. The CDR3 extends over 13 amino acids. V lost 10 bases and J lost 3; bases outside the gene matches: 8. Germline assignment: CDR1 MNHGY and CDR2 SVAAGI. The CDR3 bases are TGTGCCACCTCGGGAGGGAAGGACTACGAGCAGTACTTC. Amino acid sequence: CATSGGKDYEQYF.

The genes are TRBV7-2 and TRBJ2-3; D remains ambiguous. CDR3 length: 14 amino acids. Between the trimmed V and J ends, which lost 3 bases and 1 base, there was a span of 8 bases. CDR1 is SGHTA and CDR2 is FQGNSA in the germline V gene. The CDR3 is CASSFRTRTDTQYF. CDR3 coding DNA: TGTGCCAGCAGCTTTCGCACACGCACAGATACGCAGTATTTT.

The V call is TRBV6-1, the J call TRBJ2-5; D ambiguous. Deletions cut 4 bases from V and 1 base from J, with 10 bases between. CDR1 MNHNS and CDR2 SASEGT come from the germline V gene. The CDR3 runs to 14 residues. The CDR3 reads CASSAMQSQETQYF. The DNA for the CDR3 is TGTGCCAGCAGTGCCATGCAGTCCCAAGAGACCCAGTACTTC.

This clone came up once. This chain connects TRBV7-2 to TRBJ1-2; D not certain. In germline, CDR1 is SGHTA, CDR2 FQGNSA. The CDR3 contains 13 residues. Trimming shortened V by 2 bases and J by 6 bases, and 10 bases separated the two germline ends. CDR3 loop: CASSLFYGDGYTF. The CDR3 nucleotides are TGTGCCAGCAGCTTATTCTATGGAGATGGCTACACCTTC.

The chain is built from TRBV30 and TRBJ2-5, with 10 bases identical to TRBD2. CDR3 length: 14 amino acids. V was clipped by 3 bases and J by 3 bases; unmatched bases: 4. Germline values: CDR1 GTSNPN, CDR2 SVGIG (reference sequence). The CDR3 reads CAWRFGTSEETQYF. The CDR3 nucleotides are TGTGCCTGGAGATTCGGGACTAGCGAAGAGACCCAGTACTTC.

This clone was recorded once. The chain carries TRBV4-3 and TRBJ2-3; D is undetermined. The CDR3 extends over 14 amino acids. Trimming stripped 0 bases from V and 6 bases from J, with 10 bases between. Germline V gives CDR1 LGHNA, CDR2 YSLEER. The CDR3 nucleotides read TGCGCCAGCAGCCAAGATATTCGTACGGATACGCAGTATTTT. This translates into CASSQDIRTDTQYF.

The chain combines TRBV29-1 with TRBJ1-2; 9 bases agree with TRBD1. The CDR3 is 14 amino acids. Germline loops: CDR1 SQVTM, CDR2 ANQGSEA. V gave up 2 bases and J gave up 7 bases; unmatched junction bases: 8. CDR3 sequence reads: CSVEHRGPSLGYTF. As DNA, the CDR3 is TGCAGCGTTGAACACAGGGGGCCCTCTCTTGGCTACACCTTC.

The chain recombines TRBV21-1 with TRBJ1-2; the D call in the table, TRBD1, was not verified against the DNA. TRBV21-1 is flagged as a pseudogene. The CDR3 length is 16 residues. CDR3 amino acids: CASSKSRAIVDYGYTF. CDR3 nucleotides: TGTGCCAGCAGCAAATCCAGGGCCATTGTAGACTATGGCTACACCTTC.